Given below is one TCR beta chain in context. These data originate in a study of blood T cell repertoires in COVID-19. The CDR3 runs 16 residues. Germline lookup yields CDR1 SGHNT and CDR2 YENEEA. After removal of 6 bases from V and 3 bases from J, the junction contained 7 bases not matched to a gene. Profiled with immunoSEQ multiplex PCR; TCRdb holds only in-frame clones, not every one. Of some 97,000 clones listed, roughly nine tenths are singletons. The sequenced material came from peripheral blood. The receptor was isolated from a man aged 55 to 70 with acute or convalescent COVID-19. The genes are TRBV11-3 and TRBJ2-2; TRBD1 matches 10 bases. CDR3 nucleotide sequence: TGTGCCAGCAGACACTCCGGGACAGGGGACACCGGGGAGCTGTTTTTT. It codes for CASRHSGTGDTGELFF.